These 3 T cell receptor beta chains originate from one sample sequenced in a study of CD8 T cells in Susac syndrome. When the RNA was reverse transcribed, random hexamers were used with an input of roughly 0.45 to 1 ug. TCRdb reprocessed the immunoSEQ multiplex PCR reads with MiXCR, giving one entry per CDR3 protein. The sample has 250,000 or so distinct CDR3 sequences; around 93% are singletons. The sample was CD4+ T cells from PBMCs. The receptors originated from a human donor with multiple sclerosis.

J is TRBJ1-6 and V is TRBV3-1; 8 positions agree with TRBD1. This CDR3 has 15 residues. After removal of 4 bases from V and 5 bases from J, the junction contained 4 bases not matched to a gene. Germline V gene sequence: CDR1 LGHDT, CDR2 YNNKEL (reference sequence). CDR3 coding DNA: TGTGCCAGCAGCCTGAGGACAGGGAATAATTCACCCCTCCACTTT. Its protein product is CASSLRTGNNSPLHF.

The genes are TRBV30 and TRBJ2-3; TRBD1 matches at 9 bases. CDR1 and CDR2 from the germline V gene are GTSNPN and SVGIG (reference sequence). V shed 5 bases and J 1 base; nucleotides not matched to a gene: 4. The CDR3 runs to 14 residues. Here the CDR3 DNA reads TGTGCCTGGCATACAGGGGGCGGCACAGATACGCAGTATTTT. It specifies CAWHTGGGTDTQYF. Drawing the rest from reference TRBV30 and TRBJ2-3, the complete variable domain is SQTIHQWPATLVQPVGSPLSLECTVEGTSNPNLYWYRQAAGRGLQLLFYSVGIGQISSEVPQNLSASRPQDRQFILSSKKLLLSDSGFYLCAWHTGGGTDTQYFGPGTRLTVL.

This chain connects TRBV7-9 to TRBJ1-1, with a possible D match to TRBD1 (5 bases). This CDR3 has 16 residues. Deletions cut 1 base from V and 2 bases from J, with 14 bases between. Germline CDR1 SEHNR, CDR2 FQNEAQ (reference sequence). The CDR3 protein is CASSLVRGGTNTEAFF. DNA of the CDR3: TGTGCCAGCAGCTTAGTTCGGGGGGGGACCAACACTGAAGCTTTCTTT.